This T cell receptor (beta chain) was sequenced during a study of T-cell memory formation after mild COVID-19 (dated by TCRdb to the early 2020s). Turning to the overall study: TCR sequence clusters from the two donors were largely donor specific. In a couple of donors, T-cell clones that expanded and contracted after mild COVID-19 were tracked by sequencing TCRalpha and TCRbeta repertoires over time. Two young, previously healthy adult volunteers made up the cohort, one male and one female. General findings and caveats noted by the study authors: Some responding clones were detected in pre-infection memory, suggesting pre-existing cross-reactive memory T cells joined the SARS-CoV-2 response. Only two mild cases were covered by the study, and larger cohorts that include severe cases with pre-infection samples were considered necessary. Contracting CD4+ clones were found mainly in CM and EM memory subsets, while CD8+ clones were enriched in EMRA. SARS-CoV-2 specificity of the second-wave clones peaking on day 37 was not confirmed. Clones that contracted from day 15 to 85 showed balanced CD4/CD8 phenotypes, whereas a second wave of clones that expanded from day 15 to 37 leaned towards CD4+.

Instrument on record: Illumina NovaSeq 6000. Using 5'RACE with constant-segment primers, TCRalpha and TCRbeta cDNA libraries were constructed, with sample barcodes and unique molecular identifiers added in the process. Trizol reagent was used to extract RNA from every sample. Libraries were amplified in two PCR steps, with a second sample barcode and Illumina TruSeq adapters added in the second step. The libraries were sequenced on an Illumina NovaSeq using 2 x 150 bp paired-end reads. On the authors' methods: Reads were demultiplexed and collapsed into UMI-guided consensus sequences with migec v1.2.7. Using mixcr v2.1.11, UMI consensuses were aligned to TRA and TRB V and J templates and then assembled into clonotypes. Clonotypes were classified as expanded or contracted when called significant by both edgeR and NoisET, with noise models trained on biological replicates. edgeR calls used a false discovery rate-adjusted p below 0.01 and a log2 fold-change threshold of 1. As an exploratory analysis of dynamics, max-normalized trajectories of the 1000 most abundant clonotypes were examined with PCA combined with hierarchical clustering. Each responding clone was given a CD4 or CD8 phenotype based on the CD4+ and CD8+ repertoires, which had been sequenced separately. The public sequencing data were trimmed at Q25 with fastp and processed into clonotypes with MiXCR by TCRdb, which kept only in-frame beta chains. Here each entry gathers all rows of one CDR3 protein and keeps the most common genes and DNA. Clone size and V and J calls follow TCRdb, not the original study. This sample lists 350,000 to 450,000 distinct CDR3 sequences; about 19% were detected once. Approximately 8.4% of the sample belongs to the ten largest clones.

Ficoll-Paque density gradient centrifugation was the method used to isolate PBMCs. V trim: 6 bases; J trim: 2 bases; unmatched bases: 12. Measured from the cysteine to the phenylalanine, the CDR3 is 16 residues long. The sequence is cut down to CDR3 DNA, 48 bases in frame from base 1. The germline V gene (reference sequence) sets CDR1 to LNHDA and CDR2 to SQIVND. This clonotype was seen only a few times. It has no known antigen specificity. No base qualities exist here, and no much larger clone lies one base off it. The sequence joins TRBV19 to TRBJ2-7; 8 central bases correspond to TRBD2. Sequencing input: PBMCs or a T cell subset sorted from them (not recorded which). The clonotype comes from an adult woman who had mild COVID-19 (a few samples of this study predate the infection). The sample titles of this study are shuffled in the database, so cell type and time point are left out; the donor was told from shared clones. The CDR3 is CASSNAPGSGTYEQYF. The nucleotide sequence reads TGTGCCAGTAGCAACGCCCCCGGTAGCGGGACCTACGAGCAGTACTTC.